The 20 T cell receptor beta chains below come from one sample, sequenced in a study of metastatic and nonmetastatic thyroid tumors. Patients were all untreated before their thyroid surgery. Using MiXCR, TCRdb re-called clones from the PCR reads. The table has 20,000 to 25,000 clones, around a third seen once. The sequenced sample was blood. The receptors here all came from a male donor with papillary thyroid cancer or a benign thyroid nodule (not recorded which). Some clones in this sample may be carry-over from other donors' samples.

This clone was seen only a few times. The CDR3 sequence is CSARDFKSSTSYEQYF. CDR3 coding DNA: TGCAGTGCTAGAGATTTTAAAAGTAGTACTAGCTACGAGCAGTACTTC. V gene TRBV20-1 combines with J gene TRBJ2-7; D is perhaps TRBD2 (5 bases). CDR3 size: 16 residues. V was shortened by 0 bases and J by 3 bases, with 18 bases between the two germline ends. The germline CDR1 and CDR2 sequences are DFQATT and SNEGSKA (reference sequence).

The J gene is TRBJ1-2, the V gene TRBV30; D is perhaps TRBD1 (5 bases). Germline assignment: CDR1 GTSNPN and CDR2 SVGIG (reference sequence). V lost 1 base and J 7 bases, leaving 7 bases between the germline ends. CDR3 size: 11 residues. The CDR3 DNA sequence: TGTGCCTGGAGTGGAGGGGCTGGCTACACCTTC. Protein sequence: CAWSGGAGYTF. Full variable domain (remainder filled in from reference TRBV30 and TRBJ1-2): SQTIHQWPATLVQPVGSPLSLECTVEGTSNPNLYWYRQAAGRGLQLLFYSVGIGQISSEVPQNLSASRPQDRQFILSSKKLLLSDSGFYLCAWSGGAGYTFGSGTRLTVV.

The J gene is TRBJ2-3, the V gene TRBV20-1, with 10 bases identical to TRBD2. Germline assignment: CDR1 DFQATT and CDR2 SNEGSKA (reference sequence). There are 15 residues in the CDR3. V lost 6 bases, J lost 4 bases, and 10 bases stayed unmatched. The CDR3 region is CSARRRAGGADTQYF. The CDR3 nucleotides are TGCAGTGCCAGGCGCCGAGCGGGAGGGGCAGATACGCAGTATTTT.

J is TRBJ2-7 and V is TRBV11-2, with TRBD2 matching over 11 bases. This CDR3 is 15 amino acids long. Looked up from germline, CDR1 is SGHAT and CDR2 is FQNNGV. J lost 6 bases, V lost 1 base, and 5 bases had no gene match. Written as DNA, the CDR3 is TGTGCCAGCAGCTTAGGGGTAGCGGGAGGGTTCGAGCAGTACTTC. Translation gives CASSLGVAGGFEQYF.

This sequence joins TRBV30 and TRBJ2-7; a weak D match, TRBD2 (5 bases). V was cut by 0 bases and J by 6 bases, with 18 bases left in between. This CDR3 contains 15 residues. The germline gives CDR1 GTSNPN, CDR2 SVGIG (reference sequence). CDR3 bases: TGTGCCTGGAGTGTAGGTGGGAGTGATTTGGGCGAGCAGTACTTC. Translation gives CAWSVGGSDLGEQYF.

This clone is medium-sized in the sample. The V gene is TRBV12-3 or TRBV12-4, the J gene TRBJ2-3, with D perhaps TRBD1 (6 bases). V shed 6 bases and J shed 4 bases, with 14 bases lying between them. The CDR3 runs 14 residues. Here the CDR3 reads CASRERQVPDTQYF. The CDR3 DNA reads TGTGCCAGCAGAGAGCGACAGGTCCCAGATACGCAGTATTTT.

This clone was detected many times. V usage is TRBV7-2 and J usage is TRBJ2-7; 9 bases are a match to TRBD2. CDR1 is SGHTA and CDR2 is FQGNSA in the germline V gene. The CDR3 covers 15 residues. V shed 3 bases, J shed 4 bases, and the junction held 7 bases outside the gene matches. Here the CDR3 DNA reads TGTGCCAGCAGCTTGGTAGCGGGAGTGAGGTACGAGCAGTACTTC. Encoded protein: CASSLVAGVRYEQYF.

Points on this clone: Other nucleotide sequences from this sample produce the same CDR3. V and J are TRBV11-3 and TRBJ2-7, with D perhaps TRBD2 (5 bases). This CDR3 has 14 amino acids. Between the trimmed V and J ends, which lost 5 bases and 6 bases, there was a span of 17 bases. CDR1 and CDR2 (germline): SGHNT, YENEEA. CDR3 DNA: TGTGCCAGCAGCCTAGTACTGGTAGGAGGCGAGCAGTACTTC. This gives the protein CASSLVLVGGEQYF.

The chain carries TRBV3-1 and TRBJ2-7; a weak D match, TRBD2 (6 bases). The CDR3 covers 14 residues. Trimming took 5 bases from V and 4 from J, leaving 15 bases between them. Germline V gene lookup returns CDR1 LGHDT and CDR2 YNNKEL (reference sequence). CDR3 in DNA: TGTGCCAGCAGCGACTTAGCCCGGGGGTACGAGCAGTACTTC. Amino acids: CASSDLARGYEQYF.

CDR3 region: CASSQDLWDTNSPLHF. CDR3 sequence (DNA): TGTGCCAGCAGCCAAGATCTTTGGGACACGAATTCACCCCTCCACTTT. J is TRBJ1-6 and V is TRBV14; tentative D call: TRBD1 (6 bases). CDR3 size: 16 residues. The germline V gene encodes CDR1 SGHDN and CDR2 FVKESK. The V and J ends lost 0 bases and 7 bases respectively, with 13 bases between them.

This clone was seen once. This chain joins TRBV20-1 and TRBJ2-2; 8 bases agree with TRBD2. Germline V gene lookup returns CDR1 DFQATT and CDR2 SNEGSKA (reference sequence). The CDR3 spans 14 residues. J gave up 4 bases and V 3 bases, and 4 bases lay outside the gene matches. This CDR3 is CSASREGVTGELFF. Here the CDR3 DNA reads TGCAGTGCTAGCCGGGAGGGGGTCACCGGGGAGCTGTTTTTT.

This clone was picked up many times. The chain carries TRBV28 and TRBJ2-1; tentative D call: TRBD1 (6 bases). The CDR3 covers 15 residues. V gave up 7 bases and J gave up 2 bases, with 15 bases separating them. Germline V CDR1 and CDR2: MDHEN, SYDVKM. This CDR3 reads CASTSPRDTYNEQFF. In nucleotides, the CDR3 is TGTGCCAGCACCTCCCCCCGGGACACCTACAATGAGCAGTTCTTC. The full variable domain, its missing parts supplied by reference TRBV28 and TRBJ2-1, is DVKVTQSSRYLVKRTGEKVFLECVQDMDHENMFWYRQDPGLGLRLIYFSYDVKMKEKGDIPEGYSVSREKKERFSLILESASTNQTSMYLCASTSPRDTYNEQFFGPGTRLTVL.

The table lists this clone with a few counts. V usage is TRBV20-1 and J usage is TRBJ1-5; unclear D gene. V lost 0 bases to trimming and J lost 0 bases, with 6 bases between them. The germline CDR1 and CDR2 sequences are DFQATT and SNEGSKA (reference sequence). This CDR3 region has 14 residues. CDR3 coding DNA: TGCAGTGCTAGAGACAACTATAGCAATCAGCCCCAGCATTTT. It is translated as CSARDNYSNQPQHF.

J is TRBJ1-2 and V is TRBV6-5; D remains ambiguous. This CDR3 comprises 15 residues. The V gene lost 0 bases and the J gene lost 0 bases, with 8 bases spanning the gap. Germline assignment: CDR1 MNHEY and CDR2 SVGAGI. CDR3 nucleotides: TGTGCCAGCAGTTACTCGAGTGGATCTAACTATGGCTACACCTTC. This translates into CASSYSSGSNYGYTF.

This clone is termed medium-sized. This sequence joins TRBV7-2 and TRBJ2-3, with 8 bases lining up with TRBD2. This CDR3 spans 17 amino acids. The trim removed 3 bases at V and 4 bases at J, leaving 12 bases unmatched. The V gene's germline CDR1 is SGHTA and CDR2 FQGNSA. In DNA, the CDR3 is TGTGCCAGCAGCTTTACTGGGAGCGGGAGTGGGTCAGATACGCAGTATTTT. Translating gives CASSFTGSGSGSDTQYF.

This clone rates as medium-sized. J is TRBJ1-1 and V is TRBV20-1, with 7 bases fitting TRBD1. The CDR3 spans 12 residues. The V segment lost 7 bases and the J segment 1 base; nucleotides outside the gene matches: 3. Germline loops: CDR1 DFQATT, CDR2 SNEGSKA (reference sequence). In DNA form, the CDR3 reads TGCAGTGGAGACAGGGCGAACACTGAAGCTTTCTTT. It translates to CSGDRANTEAFF.

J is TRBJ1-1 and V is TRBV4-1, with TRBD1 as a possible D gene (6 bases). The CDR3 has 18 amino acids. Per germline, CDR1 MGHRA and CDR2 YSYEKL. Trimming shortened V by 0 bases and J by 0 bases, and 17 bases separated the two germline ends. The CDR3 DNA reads TGCGCCAGCAGCCAAGATTTATTGGGGGCCCAGATGAACACTGAAGCTTTCTTT. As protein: CASSQDLLGAQMNTEAFF.

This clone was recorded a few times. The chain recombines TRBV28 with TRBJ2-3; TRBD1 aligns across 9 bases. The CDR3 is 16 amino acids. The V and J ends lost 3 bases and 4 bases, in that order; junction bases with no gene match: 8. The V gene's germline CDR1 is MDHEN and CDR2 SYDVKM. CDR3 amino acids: CASSFGLDRGSDTQYF. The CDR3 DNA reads TGTGCCAGCAGTTTTGGGCTGGACAGGGGATCAGATACGCAGTATTTT.

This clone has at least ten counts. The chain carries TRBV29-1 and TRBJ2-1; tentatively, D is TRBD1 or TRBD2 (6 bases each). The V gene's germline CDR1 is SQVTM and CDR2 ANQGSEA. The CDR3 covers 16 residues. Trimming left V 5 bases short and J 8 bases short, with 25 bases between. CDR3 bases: TGCAGCGTTTCCACCGGAGGGGGGCGAATTAACTATGAGCAGTTCTTC. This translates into CSVSTGGGRINYEQFF.

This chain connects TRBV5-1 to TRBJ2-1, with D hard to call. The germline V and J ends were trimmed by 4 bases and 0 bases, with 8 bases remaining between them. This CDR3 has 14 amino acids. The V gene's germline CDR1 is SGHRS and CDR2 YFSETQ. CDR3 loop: CASSPHTSYNEQFF. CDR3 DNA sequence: TGCGCCAGCAGCCCCCATACCTCCTACAATGAGCAGTTCTTC.